These 2 T cell receptor beta chains share one sample of origin, sequenced in a study of blood T cell repertoires in COVID-19. Clones were read by immunoSEQ multiplex PCR, and TCRdb kept only the in-frame ones, dropping some. This sample has about 210,000 clones, with approximately 80% found just once. Sequencing input: PBMCs or T cells enriched from blood (not recorded which). These receptors all come from a man in his forties who had recovered from COVID-19.

J is TRBJ2-1 and V is TRBV19; 8 bases are a match to TRBD1. From germline, CDR1 is LNHDA and CDR2 SQIVND (reference sequence). V was pared by 6 bases and J by 4 bases, with 8 bases of the junction left unmatched. The CDR3 has 15 amino acids. CDR3 sequence (DNA): TGTGCCAGTAGACCCGACAGGGGCCTGTACAATGAGCAGTTCTTC. As protein: CASRPDRGLYNEQFF.

The CDR3 DNA is TGTGCCAGCAGCCGATTAGGGGGGGCGGGTAGCACCGGGGAGCTGTTTTTT. Its translation is CASSRLGGAGSTGELFF. The V call is TRBV2, the J call TRBJ2-2, with D maybe TRBD2 (7 bases). V was clipped by 6 bases and J by 4 bases, with 21 bases between them. The CDR3 contains 17 residues. Germline V lookup: CDR1 SNHLY, CDR2 FYNNEI. Combining the CDR3 with reference TRBV2 and TRBJ2-2 gives the whole variable domain EPEVTQTPSHQVTQMGQEVILRCVPISNHLYFYWYRQILGQKVEFLVSFYNNEISEKSEIFDDQFSVERPDGSNFTLKIRSTKLEDSAMYFCASSRLGGAGSTGELFFGEGSRLTVL.